This T cell receptor beta chain was captured by sequencing in a study of shared clonotypes between healthy human individuals. The overall study: Each donor contributed plates that comprised three CD4 naive, three CD4 memory, two CD8 naive and one CD8 memory.

V was clipped by 5 bases and J by 9 bases; unmatched bases: 5. This CDR3 has 12 amino acids. Germline CDR1 MDHEN, CDR2 SYDVKM. The assay was run at deep level. Profiling relied on immunoSEQ multiplex PCR, and the TCRdb table lists in-frame clones only, not all of them. The sample yields approximately 2,000,000 clones, 92% seen once. For this clone: Its antigen is not known.

CD4+ cells yielded CD45RA+ naive and CD45RA-negative memory subsets. General study findings and limits: A handful of donors had 5% to 6% of their naive CD4 clonotypes in common.

The rearrangement uses TRBV28 and TRBJ1-1; TRBD1 matches at 8 bases. Sequencing input: naive CD4+ T cells from PBMCs. Noted subset: CD45RA+ positively selected. This receptor was identified in a man aged 18 to 30 in good health. Some clones in this sample may be carry-over from other donors' samples. The CDR3 bases are TGTGCCAGCAGTGGCCGGACAGGGAAAGCTTTCTTT. Protein sequence: CASSGRTGKAFF.